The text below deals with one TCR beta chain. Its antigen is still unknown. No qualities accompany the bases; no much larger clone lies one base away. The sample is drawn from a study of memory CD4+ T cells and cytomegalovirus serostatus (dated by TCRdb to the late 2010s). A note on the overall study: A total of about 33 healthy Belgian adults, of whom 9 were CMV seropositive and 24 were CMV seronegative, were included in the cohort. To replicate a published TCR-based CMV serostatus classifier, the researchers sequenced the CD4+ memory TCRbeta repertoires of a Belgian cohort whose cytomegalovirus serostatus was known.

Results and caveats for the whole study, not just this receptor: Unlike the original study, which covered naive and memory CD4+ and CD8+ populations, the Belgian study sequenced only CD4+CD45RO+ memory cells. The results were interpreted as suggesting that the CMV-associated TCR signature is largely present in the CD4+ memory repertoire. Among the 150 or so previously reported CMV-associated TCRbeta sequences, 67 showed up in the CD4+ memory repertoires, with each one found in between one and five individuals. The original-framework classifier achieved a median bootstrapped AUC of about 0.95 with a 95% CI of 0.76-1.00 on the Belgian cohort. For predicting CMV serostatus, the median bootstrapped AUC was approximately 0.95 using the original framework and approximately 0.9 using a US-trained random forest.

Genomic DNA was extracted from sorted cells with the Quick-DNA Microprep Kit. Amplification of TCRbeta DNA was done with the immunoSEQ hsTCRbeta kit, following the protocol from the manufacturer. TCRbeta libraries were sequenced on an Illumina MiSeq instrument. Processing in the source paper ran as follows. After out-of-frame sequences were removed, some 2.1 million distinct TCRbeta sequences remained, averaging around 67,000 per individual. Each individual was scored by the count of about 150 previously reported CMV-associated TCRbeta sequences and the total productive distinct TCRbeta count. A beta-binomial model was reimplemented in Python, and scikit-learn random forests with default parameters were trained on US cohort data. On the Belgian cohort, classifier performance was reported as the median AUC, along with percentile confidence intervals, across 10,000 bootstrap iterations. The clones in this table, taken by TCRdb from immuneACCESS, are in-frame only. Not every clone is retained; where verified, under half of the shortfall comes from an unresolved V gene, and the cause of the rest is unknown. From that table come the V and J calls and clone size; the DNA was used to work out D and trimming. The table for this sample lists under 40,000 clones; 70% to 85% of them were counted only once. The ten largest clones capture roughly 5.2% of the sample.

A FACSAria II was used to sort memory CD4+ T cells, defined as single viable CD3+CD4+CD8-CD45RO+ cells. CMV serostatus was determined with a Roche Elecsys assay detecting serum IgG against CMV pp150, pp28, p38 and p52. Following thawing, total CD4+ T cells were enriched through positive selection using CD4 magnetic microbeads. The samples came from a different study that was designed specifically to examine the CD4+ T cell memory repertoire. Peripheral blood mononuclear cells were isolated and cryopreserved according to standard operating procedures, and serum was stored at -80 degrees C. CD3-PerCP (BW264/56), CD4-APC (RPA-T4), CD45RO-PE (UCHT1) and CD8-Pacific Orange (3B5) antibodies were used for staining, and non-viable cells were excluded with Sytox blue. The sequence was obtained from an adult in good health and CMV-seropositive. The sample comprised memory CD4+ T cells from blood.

Here is the DNA: TGTGCCAGCTCACAATTGGCTTCTGGAAACACCATATATTTT. Its translation is CASSQLASGNTIYF. The rearranged segments are TRBV18 and TRBJ1-3; no D gene can be assigned with confidence. Counted from cysteine to phenylalanine, this CDR3 has 14 amino acids. The read is trimmed to its CDR3 DNA, 42 bases read in frame from base 1. Between the V and J ends, shortened by 4 bases and 1 base respectively, the junction contains 8 bases. Sequences KGHSH (CDR1) and LQKENI (CDR2) are obtained from the germline V gene.